The 31 T cell receptor beta chains listed next were all sequenced from one sample in a study of B cell selection in AIRE deficiency. Sorted regulatory T cells were CD4-positive, CD25-high and CD127-low or negative. Sequenced by immunoSEQ multiplex PCR; TCRdb stores in-frame clones only, minus some. The sample comprises some 3,000 clones, 60% to 85% of which are singletons, and around 3.5% rests with the top ten. The material sequenced was Tregs sorted from PBMCs. The receptors here all came from a human donor with AIRE deficiency.

This clone was detected a few times. The chain is built from TRBV6-6 and TRBJ2-7; the match to TRBD2 covers 14 bases. Looked up from germline, CDR1 is MNHNY and CDR2 is SVGAGI (reference sequence). The ends lost 0 bases at V and 5 bases at J; junction bases unmatched: 0. The CDR3 totals 15 residues. In DNA form, the CDR3 reads TGTGCCAGCAGTTACTCGGGACTAGCGGGAGACGAGCAGTACTTC. Translation: CASSYSGLAGDEQYF.

The chain recombines TRBV29-1 with TRBJ1-5; TRBD1 is a possible D gene (5 bases). The V end lost 4 bases, the J end lost 0 bases, and 10 bases lay between the germline ends. The CDR3 spans 14 residues. Per germline, CDR1 SQVTM and CDR2 ANQGSEA. The CDR3 DNA is TGCAGCGTTGGGTGGGGGTATAGCAATCAGCCCCAGCATTTT. It codes for CSVGWGYSNQPQHF. The full variable domain, completed using reference TRBV29-1 and TRBJ1-5, is SAVISQKPSRDICQRGTSLTIQCQVDSQVTMMFWYRQQPGQSLTLIATANQGSEATYESGFVIDKFPISRPNLTFSTLTVSNMSPEDSSIYLCSVGWGYSNQPQHFGDGTRLSIL.

The CDR3 here is CASSLNRGTEAFF. The DNA for the CDR3 is TGTGCCAGCAGCTTAAACAGGGGTACTGAAGCTTTCTTT. The chain links TRBV7-3 to TRBJ1-1; 7 bases are a match to TRBD1. Losses at the gene ends were 1 base for V and 5 bases for J; bases not matched to a gene: 1. From germline, CDR1 is SGHTA and CDR2 FQGTGA. The CDR3 is made up of 13 amino acids.

This clone was detected a few times. The V and J genes are TRBV29-1 and TRBJ2-5; TRBD1 agrees at 8 bases. The J segment lost 5 bases and the V segment lost 7 bases, leaving 6 bases of the junction unmatched. This CDR3 is built from 12 residues. Germline lookup yields CDR1 SQVTM and CDR2 ANQGSEA. CDR3 loop: CSAGQGWETQYF. CDR3 coding DNA: TGCAGCGCCGGACAGGGTTGGGAGACCCAGTACTTC.

V and J are TRBV11-2 and TRBJ2-4, with 10 bases lining up with TRBD2. This CDR3 contains 15 residues. From germline, CDR1 is SGHAT and CDR2 FQNNGV. Losses at the gene ends were 0 bases for V and 8 bases for J; bases not matched to a gene: 4. CDR3 nucleotides: TGTGCCAGCAGCTTAGAGCTTAGCGGGAGGCACATTCAGTACTTC. It encodes CASSLELSGRHIQYF.

The gene calls are TRBV28 and TRBJ2-1, with 13 nucleotides matching TRBD2. Germline loops: CDR1 MDHEN, CDR2 SYDVKM. CDR3 length: 17 residues. Trimming cost V 5 bases and J 4 bases; bases outside gene matches: 8. This CDR3 reads CASSLPPGLAGYNEQFF. The DNA for the CDR3 is TGTGCCAGCAGTCTTCCGCCGGGACTAGCGGGATACAATGAGCAGTTCTTC.

The chain carries TRBV7-2 and TRBJ2-7; 8 bases line up with TRBD2. The ends lost 5 bases at V and 7 bases at J; junction bases unmatched: 16. This CDR3 has 16 amino acids. CDR1 is SGHTA and CDR2 is FQGNSA in the germline V gene. The CDR3 DNA is TGTGCCAGCAGCCTGTTAGGGACTAGGGGGTTGGGTGAGCAGTACTTC. Protein product: CASSLLGTRGLGEQYF.

The chain carries TRBV5-6 and TRBJ2-7, with 7 positions matching TRBD1. Germline V CDR1 and CDR2: SGHDT, YYEEEE. This CDR3 contains 15 residues. Trimming took 4 bases from V and 2 from J; bases not matched to a gene: 9. CDR3 nucleotide sequence: TGTGCCAGCAGCATACCGGGACAGTTAACCTACGAGCAGTACTTC. Amino acid sequence: CASSIPGQLTYEQYF.

The gene calls are TRBV4-3 and TRBJ2-3; D remains unclear. The CDR3 is made up of 18 amino acids. Looked up from germline, CDR1 is LGHNA and CDR2 is YSLEER. Trimming removed 0 bases at V and 0 bases at J, with 16 bases between. The CDR3 DNA reads as TGCGCCAGCAGCCAAGAGCCCTACTCACTAAGTAGCACAGATACGCAGTATTTT. It is translated as CASSQEPYSLSSTDTQYF.

This clone was observed a few times. The chain combines TRBV5-1 with TRBJ2-3, with 11 bases matching TRBD2. In germline, CDR1 is SGHRS, CDR2 YFSETQ. After removal of 4 bases from V and 1 base from J, the junction contained 8 bases not matched to a gene. CDR3 length: 17 residues. The DNA for the CDR3 is TGCGCCAGCAGCCTGGGCCAGGGACTAGCGGGCACAGATACGCAGTATTTT. Translation: CASSLGQGLAGTDTQYF.

The chain couples TRBV5-6 to TRBJ1-2, with 7 bases that match TRBD1. The CDR3 has 13 amino acids. CDR1 and CDR2 (germline): SGHDT, YYEEEE. V trimming: 7 bases; J trimming: 8 bases; junction bases outside the gene matches: 11. The CDR3 coding sequence is TGTGCCAGCTTGAGGGGGCAGGGGGACGGCTACACCTTC. Its translation: CASLRGQGDGYTF. Full variable domain (rest looked up from reference TRBV5-6 and TRBJ1-2): DAGVTQSPTHLIKTRGQQVTLRCSPKSGHDTVSWYQQALGQGPQFIFQYYEEEERQRGNFPDRFSGHQFPNYSSELNVNALLLGDSALYLCASLRGQGDGYTFGSGTRLTVV.

This clone was seen a few times. The J gene is TRBJ1-2, the V gene TRBV5-4, with TRBD1 matching 7 bases. The CDR3 sequence is 14 residues long. With V trimmed by 4 bases and J by 2 bases, 5 bases remained unmatched. The germline CDR1 and CDR2 sequences are SGHNT and YYREEE (reference sequence). The CDR3 region is CASSVTQGNYGYTF. DNA of the CDR3: TGTGCCAGCAGCGTGACACAGGGGAACTATGGCTACACCTTC.

The chain carries TRBV28 and TRBJ2-6; D is unresolved. This CDR3 comprises 15 residues. The ends were cut back, 8 bases at V and 4 bases at J, with 15 bases in the middle. Germline assignment: CDR1 MDHEN and CDR2 SYDVKM. The CDR3 loop is CASGLMFEGANVLTF. CDR3 DNA sequence: TGTGCCAGCGGCCTAATGTTTGAAGGGGCCAACGTCCTGACTTTC.

The CDR3 DNA follows: TGTGCCAGCAGTTTGGTAGGCGGTTGGACTGAAGCTTTCTTT. Translating it yields CASSLVGGWTEAFF. The chain joins TRBV28 to TRBJ1-1; D is unresolved. The V end lost 3 bases, the J end lost 5 bases, and 13 bases lay between the germline ends. Per the germline V gene, CDR1 is MDHEN and CDR2 is SYDVKM. CDR3 length: 14 amino acids.

The chain joins TRBV7-2 to TRBJ1-1; D uncertain. Germline V CDR1 and CDR2: SGHTA, FQGNSA. CDR3 length: 12 residues. V was shortened by 3 bases and J by 5 bases, with 7 bases between the two germline ends. Written as DNA, the CDR3 is TGTGCCAGCAGCTTCGCGGGGACTGAAGCTTTCTTT. Protein: CASSFAGTEAFF. Filled out from reference TRBV7-2 and TRBJ1-1, the complete variable domain reads GAGVSQSPSNKVTEKGKDVELRCDPISGHTALYWYRQSLGQGLEFLIYFQGNSAPDKSGLPSDRFSAERTGGSVSTLTIQRTQQEDSAVYLCASSFAGTEAFFGQGTRLTVV.

The J gene is TRBJ2-4, the V gene TRBV15; D is perhaps TRBD2 (6 bases). The V gene lost 6 bases and the J gene lost 3 bases, with 15 bases spanning the gap. CDR1 is LNHNV and CDR2 is YYDKDF in the germline V gene (reference sequence). CDR3 length equals 15 residues. This CDR3 reads CATSRDLAIKNIQYF. CDR3 DNA: TGTGCCACCAGTCGGGACTTAGCAATCAAAAACATTCAGTACTTC.

This chain connects TRBV30 to TRBJ1-6; D gene unclear. Germline lookup yields CDR1 GTSNPN and CDR2 SVGIG (reference sequence). The CDR3 runs 14 residues. Between the trimmed V and J ends, which lost 3 bases and 4 bases, there was a span of 10 bases. In DNA, the CDR3 is TGTGCCTGGAGGAGGAGCGAATATAATTCACCCCTCCACTTT. Translation gives CAWRRSEYNSPLHF.

The table lists this clone with a count of one. The germline gene is not matched at one end of the junction; a read error may be the cause. V and J are TRBV5-8 and TRBJ1-3; no definite D call. The length of the CDR3 is 12 residues. CDR1 and CDR2 (germline): SGHTS, YDEGEE. The CDR3, as DNA: TGTGCCAGCAGCTTTCGAGGAAACACCGTATATTTT. Residues: CASSFRGNTVYF.

This clone was detected once. J is TRBJ1-3 and V is TRBV7-9; D unclear. CDR3 size: 13 residues. Per germline, CDR1 SEHNR and CDR2 FQNEAQ (reference sequence). The germline V and J ends were trimmed by 2 bases and 2 bases, with 4 bases remaining between them. The CDR3 loop reads CASSLRAGNTIYF. The CDR3, as DNA: TGTGCCAGCAGCTTAAGGGCTGGAAACACCATATATTTT.

This clone has more than one count but fewer than ten. The chain links TRBV6-6 to TRBJ2-2, with TRBD2 matching 9 bases. Germline trimming cut 7 bases from V and 8 bases from J; bases unmatched to any gene: 8. This CDR3 has 14 amino acids. Germline V gene lookup returns CDR1 MNHNY and CDR2 SVGAGI (reference sequence). CDR3: CASTASGTKGELFF. CDR3 DNA: TGTGCCAGCACTGCTAGCGGGACTAAGGGGGAGCTGTTTTTT.

J is TRBJ2-7 and V is TRBV7-2; 14 positions match TRBD2. The CDR3 extends over 14 amino acids. V was clipped by 7 bases and J by 7 bases; unmatched bases: 6. CDR1 SGHTA and CDR2 FQGNSA come from the germline V gene. For the CDR3, the DNA is TGTGCCAGCACCCCTAGACTAGCGGGAGGGGAGCAGTACTTC. Its protein is CASTPRLAGGEQYF.

The CDR3 nucleotides read TGTGCCTGGAGTGGGCTAGCGGGAGGCCACACCGGGGAGCTGTTTTTT. It specifies CAWSGLAGGHTGELFF. The chain couples TRBV30 to TRBJ2-2, with 11 bases aligning to TRBD2. The V and J ends lost 1 base and 3 bases, in that order; junction bases with no gene match: 4. This CDR3 comprises 16 residues. Germline-derived CDR1 and CDR2 are GTSNPN and SVGIG (reference sequence).

This clone was seen a handful of times. This chain links TRBV18 with TRBJ1-1; the match to TRBD1 covers 7 bases. With V trimmed by 6 bases and J by 3 bases, 4 bases remained unmatched. Germline loops: CDR1 KGHSH, CDR2 LQKENI. The CDR3 contains 13 residues. The CDR3 nucleotides are TGTGCCAGCTCGACAGGGAAAGACACTGAAGCTTTCTTT. Its protein product is CASSTGKDTEAFF.

J is TRBJ2-1 and V is TRBV7-9; D gene ambiguous. Germline CDR1 is SEHNR and CDR2 is FQNEAQ (reference sequence). This CDR3 is 10 amino acids long. Trimming left V 9 bases short and J 10 bases short, with 10 bases between. CDR3: CASSIREQFF. CDR3 coding DNA: TGTGCCAGTAGTATTCGGGAGCAGTTCTTC.

A word on this clone: No DNA is shown, since the ends of the CDR3 on it are uncertain; the CDR3 is the one TCRdb lists. The chain recombines TRBV4-1 with TRBJ2-1; whether TRBD2, the table's D call, matches the DNA was not checked. Germline assignment: CDR1 MGHRA and CDR2 YSYEKL. Termini included, the CDR3 measures 18 amino acids. The CDR3 is CASSQDPVLGETYNEQFF.

The chain combines TRBV18 with TRBJ2-3; D unclear. The CDR3 runs to 13 residues. V shed 3 bases and J shed 8 bases, with 12 bases lying between them. Germline assignment: CDR1 KGHSH and CDR2 LQKENI. CDR3 loop: CASSPESRSTQYF. The CDR3 region has the DNA TGTGCCAGCTCACCCGAGAGCAGGAGTACGCAGTATTTT.

V and J are TRBV29-1 and TRBJ2-2; 10 positions agree with TRBD2. Germline assignment: CDR1 SQVTM and CDR2 ANQGSEA. The CDR3 is 15 residues long. With 6 bases clipped from V and 1 base from J, the junction kept 5 bases outside the gene matches. Written as DNA, the CDR3 is TGCAGCGTAGCCGGGACTAGCGAGAACACCGGGGAGCTGTTTTTT. It is translated as CSVAGTSENTGELFF.

V gene TRBV19 combines with J gene TRBJ2-7, with D possibly matching TRBD1 (5 bases). Germline assignment: CDR1 LNHDA and CDR2 SQIVND (reference sequence). The CDR3 is 13 amino acids. The V end lost 6 bases, the J end lost 7 bases, and 16 bases lay between the germline ends. This chain's CDR3 is CASSLGWGREQYF. The CDR3 coding sequence is TGTGCCAGTAGCCTCGGGTGGGGCAGGGAGCAGTACTTC.

The rearrangement links TRBV5-1 to TRBJ1-1, with 7 bases identical to TRBD1. Losses at the gene ends were 8 bases for V and 0 bases for J; bases not matched to a gene: 4. CDR1 is SGHRS, CDR2 YFSETQ, per germline. The CDR3 consists of 13 residues. Written as DNA, the CDR3 is TGCGCCAGTCGGACAGGCATGAACACTGAAGCTTTCTTT. Translating gives CASRTGMNTEAFF. Together with reference TRBV5-1 and TRBJ1-1, the CDR3 gives the full variable domain: KAGVTQTPRYLIKTRGQQVTLSCSPISGHRSVSWYQQTPGQGLQFLFEYFSETQRNKGNFPGRFSGRQFSNSRSEMNVSTLELGDSALYLCASRTGMNTEAFFGQGTRLTVV.

J is TRBJ1-2 and V is TRBV6-5; D unclear. Germline V gene data show CDR1 as MNHEY and CDR2 as SVGAGI. V was pared by 6 bases and J by 8 bases, with 19 bases between. This CDR3 spans 14 amino acids. Here the CDR3 DNA reads TGTGCCAGCAGGGGAGGAGGGTCCCGCGGCGGCTACACCTTC. Translating gives CASRGGGSRGGYTF.

The V gene is TRBV11-2, the J gene TRBJ1-2; no definite D call. The CDR3 is made up of 14 amino acids. CDR1 is SGHAT, CDR2 FQNNGV, per germline. Trimming left V 1 base short and J 1 base short, with 7 bases between. The CDR3 protein is CASSLGGSNYGYTF. In DNA, the CDR3 is TGTGCCAGCAGCTTAGGTGGCAGTAACTATGGCTACACCTTC.